This entry describes one TCR beta chain. The antigen is undetermined. The data originate from a study of T cell responses to AZD1222 COVID-19 vaccine. Libraries were prepared by immunoSEQ multiplex PCR; TCRdb keeps only in-frame clonotypes and omits some of them. This table has roughly 140,000 clones, over 75% appearing once. This CDR3 spans 15 amino acids. Study-wide points: Clonal diversity may have been underestimated, and the donors were mostly white British, with more females than males.

This receptor was identified in an adult in good health. V gene TRBV21-1 combines with J gene TRBJ1-4. TRBV21-1 is annotated as a pseudogene. Sequenced material: peripheral blood, taken on day 0 of AZD1222 vaccination. The CDR3 DNA is TGTGCCAGCAGCGGAGGCCCCCGGGGGGATGAAAAACTGTTTTTT. Its protein product is CASSGGPRGDEKLFF.